The 7 T cell receptor beta chains given below trace back to one sample, sequenced in a study of cytomegalovirus exposure and HLA in healthy donors. The PCR had 60 Vbeta and 13 Jbeta primers. Repertoires were generated with immunoSEQ multiplex PCR, while TCRdb's copy carries only in-frame clones and drops some. Of 110,000 to 150,000 clones listed, less than 85% are singletons. The material sequenced was PBMCs. These receptors originate from an older woman in good health and CMV-seropositive.

In the case of this clone: Germline is not matched at one junction end, which may reflect a read error. The chain recombines TRBV10-1 with TRBJ2-2, with a possible D match to TRBD2 (6 bases). Germline lookup yields CDR1 WNHNN and CDR2 SYGVQD (reference sequence). The CDR3 spans 12 residues. The CDR3 region is CASSDNTGVLFF. CDR3 sequence (DNA): TGCGCCAGCAGTGATAACACGGGGGTGCTGTTTTTT.

This clone was seen a few times. This sequence joins TRBV28 and TRBJ1-2; D perhaps matches TRBD1 (6 bases). The CDR3 length is 15 residues. The germline CDR1 and CDR2 sequences are MDHEN and SYDVKM. V gave up 2 bases and J gave up 8 bases, with 18 bases separating them. CDR3 nucleotide sequence: TGTGCCAGCAGTTTACCCCTACCGACAGGCCCCGGCTACACCTTC. Protein: CASSLPLPTGPGYTF.

This rearrangement joins TRBV7-3 to TRBJ1-2, with 9 bases lining up with TRBD1. The ends lost 7 bases at V and 5 bases at J; junction bases unmatched: 11. Germline V gene lookup returns CDR1 SGHTA and CDR2 FQGTGA. CDR3 length: 15 amino acids. CDR3 nucleotide sequence: TGTGCCAGCACCCTGGCGAGACAGGGGGAGTATGGCTACACCTTC. This gives the protein CASTLARQGEYGYTF.

This clone was recorded once. The chain uses TRBV28 and TRBJ1-1; 8 bases match TRBD1. This CDR3 spans 12 amino acids. Unmatched junction bases numbered 6, after V lost 5 bases and J lost 10 bases. The germline gives CDR1 MDHEN, CDR2 SYDVKM. DNA for the CDR3: TGTGCCAGCAGTACAGGGGGACGGGGAGCTTTCTTT. Translation gives CASSTGGRGAFF. Full variable domain (rest looked up from reference TRBV28 and TRBJ1-1): DVKVTQSSRYLVKRTGEKVFLECVQDMDHENMFWYRQDPGLGLRLIYFSYDVKMKEKGDIPEGYSVSREKKERFSLILESASTNQTSMYLCASSTGGRGAFFGQGTRLTVV.

The rearrangement uses TRBV28 and TRBJ1-1; a possible D gene is TRBD1 (6 bases). Germline V gene sequence: CDR1 MDHEN, CDR2 SYDVKM. V lost 7 bases and J 4 bases, leaving 19 bases between the germline ends. This CDR3 is 15 amino acids long. DNA for the CDR3: TGTGCCAGCACTCTCCTACAGGGCGGTGGCACTGAAGCTTTCTTT. This encodes CASTLLQGGGTEAFF.

The chain carries TRBV14 and TRBJ2-1; unclear D gene. Germline CDR1 is SGHDN and CDR2 is FVKESK. With 3 bases removed from V and 5 bases from J, the gap between germline ends came to 8 bases. The CDR3 spans 13 residues. The CDR3 nucleotides read TGTGCCAGCAGCCATACAGTTAACAATGAGCAGTTCTTC. Translated: CASSHTVNNEQFF.

This clone has a single count. The V gene is TRBV2, the J gene TRBJ1-2, with D hard to call. Trimming took off 8 bases at V and 1 base at J, with 14 bases between the two ends. CDR1 SNHLY and CDR2 FYNNEI come from the germline V gene. This CDR3 comprises 14 residues. CDR3 coding DNA: TGTGCCAGCGGGCCCTTTGAGGGTAACTATGGCTACACCTTC. It yields the protein CASGPFEGNYGYTF.